This T cell receptor (beta chain) was recovered during a study of T-cell memory formation after mild COVID-19. It was 5'RACE with constant-segment primers that produced the TCR alpha and TCR beta cDNA libraries, which carried sample barcodes and UMIs. MiXCR, applied by TCRdb to the 5' RACE reads, yields one record per CDR3 protein. This table has around 260,000 distinct CDR3 sequences, roughly 16% appearing once. In its sample, this clonotype was seen many times. Its matching antigen is unknown. Study-wide points: The study detected some responding clones in pre-infection memory, suggesting cross-reactive memory joined. Contracting clones localized mainly to CM and EM when CD4+ and mainly to EMRA when CD8+.

Sequencing was carried out using PBMCs or a T cell subset sorted from them (not recorded which). The TCR was taken from a man in his late teens or twenties who had mild COVID-19 (a few samples of this study predate the infection). Cell type and time point are not known.

The CDR3 DNA follows: TGCGCCAGCAGCGTCCAGGGGGCCCCCACAGATACGCAGTATTTT. It yields the protein CASSVQGAPTDTQYF. The chain recombines TRBV5-1 with TRBJ2-3, with 8 bases aligning to TRBD1. Germline loops: CDR1 SGHRS, CDR2 YFSETQ. This CDR3 spans 15 amino acids. V gave up 4 bases and J gave up 2 bases; unmatched junction bases: 6.